The table lists the clone carrying this TCR beta chain with a count of one. Original processing notes: How many nucleated cells were present was estimated from reference gene primer amplification. Repertoires were generated with immunoSEQ multiplex PCR, while TCRdb's copy carries only in-frame clones and drops some. V and J calls and clone size are as listed in that table; D and trimming were resolved from the DNA. Of roughly 260,000 clones listed, about 87% are singletons. This specimen comes from a study of blood T cell repertoires in COVID-19. Looking at the study overall: Sites in the United States, Italy and Spain provided acute and convalescent COVID-19 samples.

The sequencing sample was made of PBMCs or T cells enriched from blood (not recorded which). This TCR came from a woman aged 25 to 39 with acute COVID-19.

The CDR3 bases are TGTGCCAGCAGCTTGGCGGGGGGGTTGGCCGGGGAGCTGTTTTTT. Encoded protein: CASSLAGGLAGELFF. This chain joins TRBV11-3 and TRBJ2-2; TRBD2 matches 9 bases. The CDR3 extends over 15 amino acids. Germline CDR1 SGHNT, CDR2 YENEEA. Unmatched junction bases numbered 5, after V lost 3 bases and J lost 6 bases. Combining the CDR3 with reference TRBV11-3 and TRBJ2-2 gives the whole variable domain EAGVVQSPRYKIIEKKQPVAFWCNPISGHNTLYWYLQNLGQGPELLIRYENEEAVDDSQLPKDRFSAERLKGVDSTLKIQPAELGDSAVYLCASSLAGGLAGELFFGEGSRLTVL.